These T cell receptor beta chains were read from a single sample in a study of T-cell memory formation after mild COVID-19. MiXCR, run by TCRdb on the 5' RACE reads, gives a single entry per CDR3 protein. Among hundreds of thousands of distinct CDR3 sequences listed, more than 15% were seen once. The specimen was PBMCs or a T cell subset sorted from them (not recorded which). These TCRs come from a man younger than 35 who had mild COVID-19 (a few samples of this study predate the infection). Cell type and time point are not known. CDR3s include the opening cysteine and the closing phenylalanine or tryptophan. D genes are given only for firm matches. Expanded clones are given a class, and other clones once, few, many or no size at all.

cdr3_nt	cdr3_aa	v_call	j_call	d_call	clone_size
TGTGCCAGTAGTCCTACAGGGGGACTGGGCAATGAGCAGTTCTTC	CASSPTGGLGNEQFF	TRBV19	TRBJ2-1	TRBD1	-
TGTGCCAGCAGTTTATCAAGCGACGGCAATCAGCCCCAGCATTTT	CASSLSSDGNQPQHF	TRBV27	TRBJ1-5	-	few
TGTGCCAGCAGCCAAGATATCGCAGGGTCCTATGGCTACACCTTC	CASSQDIAGSYGYTF	TRBV14	TRBJ1-2	-	-
TGTGCCAGCTCACCATCCAAGGGAGTTGGGGGCTACACCTTC	CASSPSKGVGGYTF	TRBV18	TRBJ1-2	-	few
TGTGCCAGCATCATTTACGTTCGTCCCCGGGGCAATGAGCAGTTCTTC	CASIIYVRPRGNEQFF	TRBV7-2	TRBJ2-1	-	few
TGCGCCAGCAGCCAAGATCCGGCGGGGGGATTGGATACGCAGTATTTT	CASSQDPAGGLDTQYF	TRBV4-3	TRBJ2-3	TRBD2	-
TGTGCCAGCAGCAAAGAACCCTGGACAGGGGGCAGTGATACGCAGTATTTT	CASSKEPWTGGSDTQYF	TRBV21-1	TRBJ2-3	-	-
TGTGCCAGCAGCGCTGGGACTAGCGGGGTTACCGGGGAGCTGTTTTTT	CASSAGTSGVTGELFF	TRBV9	TRBJ2-2	TRBD2	-
TGTGCCAGCAGCGTGGGCCAGCCCCAGCATTTT	CASSVGQPQHF	TRBV12-3/TRBV12-4	TRBJ1-5	-	few
TGTGCCAGCAGCAAGGGGCAGAACATTCAGTACTTC	CASSKGQNIQYF	TRBV7-2	TRBJ2-4	-	few
TGCAGTGCTAGAGGGGTTCTGAGACTAGCGGGGGGACAACCCACCGGGGAGCTGTTTTTT	CSARGVLRLAGGQPTGELFF	TRBV20-1	TRBJ2-2	TRBD2	-
TGCAGTGCTAGACAGACAGGGGGCTTACAGCCCCAGCATTTT	CSARQTGGLQPQHF	TRBV20-1	TRBJ1-5	TRBD1	-
TGCGCCAGCAGCCAAGGCCTAGCGGGAAGGGGAGAGACCCAGTACTTC	CASSQGLAGRGETQYF	TRBV4-1	TRBJ2-5	TRBD2	few
TGCAGCGTTGAAGGACTAGCGTCGAAAGAGACCCAGTACTTC	CSVEGLASKETQYF	TRBV29-1	TRBJ2-5	TRBD2	-
TGTGCCAGCAGTCCCGTTGCAGGAGTTGAGCAGTTCTTC	CASSPVAGVEQFF	TRBV6-2/TRBV6-3	TRBJ2-1	-	-
TGTGCCAGCAGTCCGCCCGTGTCAGCGACAGGGAATGAGCAGTTCTTC	CASSPPVSATGNEQFF	TRBV12-3/TRBV12-4	TRBJ2-1	TRBD1	-
TGTGCCAGCAGCCCTCAGGGCACGGGGATCTACGAGCAGTACTTC	CASSPQGTGIYEQYF	TRBV9	TRBJ2-7	-	many
TGTGCCAGCAGCTTACGTGGGACTAACTACAATGAGCAGTTCTTC	CASSLRGTNYNEQFF	TRBV7-3	TRBJ2-1	TRBD2	-
TGTGCCAGCAGCACTACCCAGGGGAACACTGAAGCTTTCTTT	CASSTTQGNTEAFF	TRBV12-3/TRBV12-4	TRBJ1-1	-	-
TGTGCCAGCAGTTATGTAGACTGGAGCTCCTACAATGAGCAGTTCTTC	CASSYVDWSSYNEQFF	TRBV6-2/TRBV6-3	TRBJ2-1	-	-
TGCGCCAGCAGCCAGAGAGCGGGATTTAGCAATCAGCCCCAGCATTTT	CASSQRAGFSNQPQHF	TRBV4-1	TRBJ1-5	-	few
TGCGCCAGCAGTGAGGCCCGGGACAGGGTCTACGAGCAGTACTTC	CASSEARDRVYEQYF	TRBV10-2	TRBJ2-7	TRBD1	-
TGTGCCAGCAGCTGGGACAGGCGCAATCAGCCCCAGCATTTT	CASSWDRRNQPQHF	TRBV7-2	TRBJ1-5	TRBD1	few
TGTGCCAGCTCACCACCCACAGGGGCCTACGAGCAGTACTTC	CASSPPTGAYEQYF	TRBV18	TRBJ2-7	TRBD1	-
TGTGCCTGGGGGAAGATAACTAACTATGGCTACACCTTC	CAWGKITNYGYTF	TRBV30	TRBJ1-2	-	once
TGTGCCAGTAGAGGACAGTTCGGCTCCTATAATTCACCCCTCCACTTT	CASRGQFGSYNSPLHF	TRBV19	TRBJ1-6	-	few
TGTGCCAGCAGCTTGGCCGAGGGTGAGCAGTTCTTC	CASSLAEGEQFF	TRBV5-6	TRBJ2-1	-	-
TGCGCCAGCAGCCAAGGATTTTCTAGCGGAGGAGGAGAGACCCAGTACTTC	CASSQGFSSGGGETQYF	TRBV4-3	TRBJ2-5	TRBD2	-
TGTGCCAGCAGCTCACCAGGGTCGGGGAGCAATGAGCAGTTCTTC	CASSSPGSGSNEQFF	TRBV7-6	TRBJ2-1	-	many
TGTGCCAGCAGCGAGGGGCTTGAAGGATCACCCCTCCACTTT	CASSEGLEGSPLHF	TRBV9	TRBJ1-6	-	few
TGCGCCAGCAGCCAAAGTAAAGGATCCGGGGAGCTGTTTTTT	CASSQSKGSGELFF	TRBV5-1	TRBJ2-2	-	few
TGTGCCAGCAGTTACTCTTCTGAGTTCTCCACCCTCCACTTT	CASSYSSEFSTLHF	TRBV6-6	TRBJ1-6	-	few
TGTGCCAGCAGCCGGGACAGGCCCCCCTACAATGAGCAGTTCTTC	CASSRDRPPYNEQFF	TRBV7-2	TRBJ2-1	TRBD1	few
TGCAGTGCAGGGGGGACACCCCAAGAGACCCAGTACTTC	CSAGGTPQETQYF	TRBV20-1	TRBJ2-5	-	-
TGTGCCAGCAGCCAGGGACTAGTCAACACCGGGGAGCTGTTTTTT	CASSQGLVNTGELFF	TRBV3-1	TRBJ2-2	TRBD2	many
TGCAGTGCTTCCGTGGGGGTGGGCCAAAGACTAGTGACCGATCCTAGCACAGATACGCAGTATTTT	CSASVGVGQRLVTDPSTDTQYF	TRBV20-1	TRBJ2-3	-	-
TGTGCCAGCAGCATAAACTCCGGGACAGGGGAGGTGCCCCAGCATTTT	CASSINSGTGEVPQHF	TRBV7-6	TRBJ1-5	TRBD1	-